The present TCR beta chain was sequenced within a study of blood T cell repertoires in COVID-19. Study background: COVID-19 samples, acute and convalescent, were from the United States, Italy and Spain.

The assay was immunoSEQ multiplex PCR, and TCRdb's table has in-frame clones only and misses some. Of over 200,000 clones listed, more than 70% are singletons. Germline lookup yields CDR1 GTSNPN and CDR2 SVGIG (reference sequence). V shed 0 bases and J shed 4 bases, with 12 bases lying between them. The CDR3 has 14 amino acids. Sequencing used peripheral blood. This receptor was obtained from a woman aged 40 to 49 who had recovered from COVID-19. The chain employs TRBV30 and TRBJ1-2; a possible D gene is TRBD1 (5 bases). The CDR3 protein is CAWSVRGGGYGYTF. The CDR3 nucleotides are TGTGCCTGGAGTGTACGGGGCGGGGGCTATGGCTACACCTTC.